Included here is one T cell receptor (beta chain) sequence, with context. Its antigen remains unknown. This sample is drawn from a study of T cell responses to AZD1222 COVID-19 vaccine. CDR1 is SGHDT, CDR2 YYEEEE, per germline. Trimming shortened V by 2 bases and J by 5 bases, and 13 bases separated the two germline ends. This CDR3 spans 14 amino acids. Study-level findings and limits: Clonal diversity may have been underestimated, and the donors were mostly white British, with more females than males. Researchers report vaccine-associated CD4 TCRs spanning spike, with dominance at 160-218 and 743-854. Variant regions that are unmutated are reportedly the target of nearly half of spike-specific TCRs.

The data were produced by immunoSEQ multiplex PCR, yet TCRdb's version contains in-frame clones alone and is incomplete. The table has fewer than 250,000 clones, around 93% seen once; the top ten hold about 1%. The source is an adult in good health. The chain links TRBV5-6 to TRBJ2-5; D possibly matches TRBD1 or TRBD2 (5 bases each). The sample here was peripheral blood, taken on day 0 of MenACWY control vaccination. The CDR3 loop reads CASSLRGAEETQYF. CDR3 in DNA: TGTGCCAGCAGCTTAAGAGGGGCGGAGGAGACCCAGTACTTC.